These 10 T cell receptor beta chains share one sample of origin, sequenced in a study of T cells in localized non-small cell lung cancer. Data came from immunoSEQ multiplex PCR; TCRdb stores just in-frame clones and leaves some out. The sample has roughly 27,000 clones, around 93% seen once. The sequencing here drew on peripheral blood, taken before any cancer treatment. The source of these receptors is a female donor aged 60 or older with stage I lung adenocarcinoma.

This rearrangement joins TRBV4-1 to TRBJ2-4, with D tentatively TRBD1 (6 bases). This CDR3 region has 17 residues. Germline-derived CDR1 and CDR2 are MGHRA and YSYEKL. Trimming left V 3 bases short and J 1 base short, with 16 bases between. The CDR3 reads CASSHGTPSGAKNIQYF. DNA of the CDR3: TGCGCCAGCAGCCACGGGACACCATCTGGGGCCAAAAACATTCAGTACTTC.

This clone showed up just a few times. The CDR3 nucleotides read TGCGCCAGCAGCGTAGGGGCCTCGAGCAATCAGCCCCAGCATTTT. It translates to CASSVGASSNQPQHF. This sequence joins TRBV4-1 and TRBJ1-5; tentative D call: TRBD1 (5 bases). V lost 5 bases and J lost 1, with 12 bases in between. In germline, CDR1 is MGHRA, CDR2 YSYEKL. This CDR3 contains 15 residues.

V and J are TRBV20-1 and TRBJ2-5; D gene uncertain. Germline V lookup: CDR1 DFQATT, CDR2 SNEGSKA (reference sequence). The CDR3 runs to 11 residues. V was trimmed by 0 bases and J by 5 bases, leaving 4 bases between them. The CDR3 DNA sequence: TGCAGTGCTAGAGATCGGGAGACCCAGTACTTC. Translation gives CSARDRETQYF.

This clone was counted a few times. CDR3 DNA: TGTGCCTGGAGTGTACTGGGTCAGAGAATCACTGAAGCTTTCTTT. Amino acid sequence: CAWSVLGQRITEAFF. The chain combines TRBV30 with TRBJ1-1, with unresolved D. Germline CDR1 GTSNPN, CDR2 SVGIG (reference sequence). This CDR3 comprises 15 residues. V lost 0 bases and J lost 4, with 15 bases in between.

The chain links TRBV5-1 to TRBJ2-7; 10 nucleotides agree with TRBD2. Trimming at V came to 4 bases and at J to 3 bases, leaving 4 bases not matched to a gene. Germline CDR1 SGHRS, CDR2 YFSETQ. The CDR3 contains 14 residues. CDR3 in amino acids: CASSTRTSGYEQYF. DNA of the CDR3: TGCGCCAGCAGCACTCGGACTAGCGGCTACGAGCAGTACTTC. The variable domain in full, completed from reference TRBV5-1 and TRBJ2-7, reads KAGVTQTPRYLIKTRGQQVTLSCSPISGHRSVSWYQQTPGQGLQFLFEYFSETQRNKGNFPGRFSGRQFSNSRSEMNVSTLELGDSALYLCASSTRTSGYEQYFGPGTRLTVT.

As for this clone: At one end the junction does not follow the germline gene, possibly because of a read error. V usage is TRBV4-1 and J usage is TRBJ1-2; 12 bases map to TRBD1. Germline lookup yields CDR1 MGHRA and CDR2 YSYEKL. CDR3 size: 14 residues. The CDR3 protein is CASSQVGTGGVSSF. CDR3 sequence (DNA): TGCGCCAGCAGCCAAGTGGGGACAGGGGGCGTAAGTTCCTTC.

V and J are TRBV5-1 and TRBJ2-3; perhaps TRBD1 as D (5 bases). V was pared by 1 base and J by 4 bases, with 7 bases between. In germline, CDR1 is SGHRS, CDR2 YFSETQ. The CDR3 length is 13 residues. In nucleotides, the CDR3 is TGCGCCAGCAGCTTGTGGGGCCCAGATACGCAGTATTTT. Its protein product is CASSLWGPDTQYF. Looking up the rest from reference TRBV5-1 and TRBJ2-3 gives the full variable domain: KAGVTQTPRYLIKTRGQQVTLSCSPISGHRSVSWYQQTPGQGLQFLFEYFSETQRNKGNFPGRFSGRQFSNSRSEMNVSTLELGDSALYLCASSLWGPDTQYFGPGTRLTVL.

This chain links TRBV7-2 with TRBJ2-7, with 8 nucleotides matching TRBD1. The J segment lost 6 bases and the V segment lost 1 base, leaving 5 bases of the junction unmatched. The germline gives CDR1 SGHTA, CDR2 FQGNSA. This CDR3 comprises 14 residues. CDR3 coding DNA: TGTGCCAGCAGCTTAGTACAGGGGGGTCGCGAGCAGTACTTC. Translating gives CASSLVQGGREQYF.

This chain links TRBV5-1 with TRBJ2-3; a possible D gene is TRBD1 (6 bases). Germline assignment: CDR1 SGHRS and CDR2 YFSETQ. V dropped 0 bases and J dropped 1 base, with 9 bases sitting between them. CDR3 length equals 15 residues. CDR3 sequence reads: CASSLAQGGTDTQYF. Written as DNA, the CDR3 is TGCGCCAGCAGCTTGGCACAGGGAGGCACAGATACGCAGTATTTT.

V usage is TRBV19 and J usage is TRBJ1-5; perhaps TRBD1 as D (6 bases). Trimming cost V 6 bases and J 3 bases, with 18 bases left between them. The CDR3 covers 16 residues. Germline CDR1 and CDR2: LNHDA and SQIVND (reference sequence). CDR3 protein: CASRAGTGTPNQPQHF. CDR3 sequence (DNA): TGTGCCAGTAGGGCCGGAACAGGGACTCCCAATCAGCCCCAGCATTTT.